The rows below give T cell receptor beta chains drawn from one sample of a study of T cell responses to AZD1222 COVID-19 vaccine. The protocol was immunoSEQ multiplex PCR, while the TCRdb copy is restricted to in-frame clones and leaves out a portion. The sample shows more than 150,000 clones, approximately 92% of them seen only once. The specimen comprised peripheral blood, sampled on day 0 of AZD1222 vaccination. Receptors were obtained from an adult in good health. Both conserved end residues are part of each CDR3. D genes are given only for firm matches. The listing skips clone size in some rows; elsewhere it reads once, few, many or a size class.

J: TRBJ1-5
V: TRBV5-1
D: -
size: -
DNA: TGCGCCAGCAGCTTGGAAGGTTCCCAGCCCCAGCATTTT
CDR3: CASSLEGSQPQHF

J: TRBJ1-2
V: TRBV19
D: -
size: -
DNA: TGTGCCAGTAGTATCAACAGGGCGGTTGGCTACACCTTC
CDR3: CASSINRAVGYTF

J: TRBJ2-2
V: TRBV23-1
D: TRBD1
size: few
DNA: TGCGCCAGCACCCCCGGGGACAGGGTTAGTCATCCCGGGGAGCTGTTTTTT
CDR3: CASTPGDRVSHPGELFF

J: TRBJ2-3
V: TRBV13
D: -
size: -
DNA: TGTGCCAGCAGCACGGGCCCAGATACGCAGTATTTT
CDR3: CASSTGPDTQYF

J: TRBJ2-7
V: TRBV7-9
D: TRBD1
size: -
DNA: TGTGCCAGCAGATCGGGACAGAGCTCCTACGAGCAGTACTTC
CDR3: CASRSGQSSYEQYF

J: TRBJ1-3
V: TRBV9
D: -
size: -
DNA: TGTGCCAGCAGCGTGGAAGCCTCTGGAAACACCATATATTTT
CDR3: CASSVEASGNTIYF

J: TRBJ2-3
V: TRBV4-2
D: TRBD1
size: -
DNA: TGTGCCAGCGCAACAGGGGCAGATACGCAGTATTTT
CDR3: CASATGADTQYF

J: TRBJ1-4
V: TRBV19
D: -
size: -
DNA: TGTGCCAGTAGTATTACCGGAACTAATGAAAAACTGTTTTTT
CDR3: CASSITGTNEKLFF

J: TRBJ1-2
V: TRBV19
D: -
size: -
DNA: TGTGCCAGTAGTATGGAGAGTAACTATGGCTACACCTTC
CDR3: CASSMESNYGYTF

J: TRBJ1-2
V: TRBV6-4
D: -
size: once
DNA: TGTGCCAGCAGTGACCCACGATTGGAAGGGTCCCCGTACCGTGACTATGGCTACACCTTC
CDR3: CASSDPRLEGSPYRDYGYTF

J: TRBJ2-1
V: TRBV28
D: TRBD1
size: -
DNA: TGTGCCAGCAGTCGTCGACAGGGGCTCTACAATGAGCAGTTCTTC
CDR3: CASSRRQGLYNEQFF

J: TRBJ1-5
V: TRBV19
D: -
size: -
DNA: TGTGCCAGTAGCCTTGTGCGTGGCCAGCCCCAGCATTTT
CDR3: CASSLVRGQPQHF

J: TRBJ2-6
V: TRBV6-4
D: -
size: -
DNA: TGTGCCAGCAGTTTGACAGTCTCTGGGGCCAACGTCCTGACTTTC
CDR3: CASSLTVSGANVLTF

J: TRBJ1-3
V: TRBV29-1
D: TRBD1
size: -
DNA: TGCAGCGTTGAAGAAGCGACAGGGGAGATGGGAAACACCATATATTTT
CDR3: CSVEEATGEMGNTIYF

J: TRBJ1-2
V: TRBV6-5
D: TRBD1
size: once
DNA: TGTGCCAGCAGAAAGACAGGGATTAACTATGGCTACACCTTC
CDR3: CASRKTGINYGYTF

J: TRBJ1-2
V: TRBV28
D: -
size: -
DNA: TGTGCCAGCAGCCCCGGAGGGAGGGGCTATGGCTACACCTTC
CDR3: CASSPGGRGYGYTF

J: TRBJ2-1
V: TRBV27
D: TRBD2
size: -
DNA: TGTGCCAGCAGTTTATGCCTAGCGGGGGGATCCTACAATGAGCAGTTCTTC
CDR3: CASSLCLAGGSYNEQFF

J: TRBJ2-5
V: TRBV5-1
D: -
size: -
DNA: TGCGCCAGCAGCGTCGCGGGGTTCCAAGAGACCCAGTACTTC
CDR3: CASSVAGFQETQYF

J: TRBJ2-3
V: TRBV5-4
D: -
size: -
DNA: TGTGCCAGCAGCTTGGATTCCGGAAACACAGATACGCAGTATTTT
CDR3: CASSLDSGNTDTQYF

J: TRBJ2-1
V: TRBV10-3
D: -
size: -
DNA: TGTGCCATCAGTGGGACCTGGGTTGAGCAGTTCTTC
CDR3: CAISGTWVEQFF

J: TRBJ2-3
V: TRBV19
D: -
size: -
DNA: TGTGCCAGTAGTAACACAGATACGCAGTATTTT
CDR3: CASSNTDTQYF

J: TRBJ2-3
V: TRBV10-3
D: TRBD2
size: -
DNA: TGTGCCATCAGCTCCGGACTAGCGGCCACAGATACGCAGTATTTT
CDR3: CAISSGLAATDTQYF

J: TRBJ1-2
V: TRBV7-9
D: -
size: -
DNA: TGTGCCAGCAGCTTATCCGGGGCCTATGGCTACACCTTC
CDR3: CASSLSGAYGYTF

J: TRBJ2-7
V: TRBV2
D: TRBD1
size: -
DNA: TGTGCCAGCAGGGAGGGGACAGGGGGCATCGACGAGCAGTACTTC
CDR3: CASREGTGGIDEQYF

J: TRBJ1-5
V: TRBV28
D: -
size: -
DNA: TGTGCCAGCAGCCCTCGGGACACAAGGGAGCCCCAGCATTTT
CDR3: CASSPRDTREPQHF

J: TRBJ1-1
V: TRBV6-5
D: -
size: -
DNA: TGTGCCAGCAGACCCCCAGGTACCACTGAAGCTTTCTTT
CDR3: CASRPPGTTEAFF

J: TRBJ1-5
V: TRBV6-2/TRBV6-3
D: -
size: -
DNA: TGTGCCAGCAGTTACTCCGAACAGCCCCAGCATTTT
CDR3: CASSYSEQPQHF

J: TRBJ2-1
V: TRBV28
D: -
size: -
DNA: TGTGCCAGCAGTTTTAACTATGAGCAGTTCTTC
CDR3: CASSFNYEQFF

J: TRBJ2-1
V: TRBV29-1
D: -
size: -
DNA: TGCAGCGTTACGGGTCTCTTGACCGGATACAATGAGCAGTTCTTC
CDR3: CSVTGLLTGYNEQFF

J: TRBJ1-2
V: TRBV19
D: -
size: -
DNA: TGTGCCAGTAGTATAGTTTCCATTCGGACGGCGAATGGCTACACCTTC
CDR3: CASSIVSIRTANGYTF

J: TRBJ1-2
V: TRBV28
D: -
size: -
DNA: TGTGCCACCAGTTTATCGGTTAACTATGGCTACACCTTC
CDR3: CATSLSVNYGYTF

J: TRBJ1-1
V: TRBV6-2/TRBV6-3
D: -
size: -
DNA: TGTGCCAGCAGTTCTCCTACAGGGTCGGGCACTGAAGCTTTCTTT
CDR3: CASSSPTGSGTEAFF